Listed here are 4 T cell receptor beta chains from one sample, sequenced in a study of OX40 agonist ivuxolimab in advanced cancers. Assay: immunoSEQ multiplex PCR; the TCRdb copy retains only in-frame clones and omits some. The data hold about 40,000 clones, with 82% observed a single time. The source material was CD4+ or CD8+ T cells sorted from blood, sampled in a trial of the OX40 agonist ivuxolimab. These receptors all come from an adult with an advanced solid tumor such as melanoma, head and neck, liver or kidney cancer.

The rearrangement links TRBV6-6 to TRBJ2-5, with 8 bases aligning to TRBD1. Looked up from germline, CDR1 is MNHNY and CDR2 is SVGAGI (reference sequence). V lost 0 bases and J lost 2; bases outside the gene matches: 2. The CDR3 totals 15 residues. CDR3 loop: CASSYSTGEQETQYF. The CDR3 DNA reads as TGTGCCAGCAGTTACTCGACAGGGGAGCAAGAGACCCAGTACTTC.

The gene calls are TRBV15 and TRBJ2-5; 9 positions match TRBD1. CDR3 length equals 15 residues. CDR1 and CDR2 (germline): LNHNV, YYDKDF (reference sequence). Germline trimming cut 3 bases from V and 4 bases from J; bases unmatched to any gene: 6. The CDR3 spells CATSRGLQGAETQYF. In nucleotides, the CDR3 is TGTGCCACCAGCAGGGGACTACAGGGGGCAGAGACCCAGTACTTC.

The genes are TRBV4-2 and TRBJ2-3, with D perhaps matching TRBD2 (6 bases). This CDR3 is 14 amino acids long. Germline V gives CDR1 LGHNA, CDR2 YNFKEQ. The germline V and J ends were trimmed by 8 bases and 4 bases, with 16 bases remaining between them. CDR3 loop: CASGGTPGADTQYF. The CDR3 DNA reads TGTGCCAGCGGGGGGACGCCGGGCGCAGATACGCAGTATTTT.

This sequence joins TRBV9 and TRBJ1-6; D gene uncertain. The CDR3 loop spans 12 amino acids. Germline V gene sequence: CDR1 SGDLS, CDR2 YYNGEE. V was cut by 4 bases and J by 13 bases, with 12 bases left in between. The CDR3 DNA reads TGTGCCAGCAGCACCAACGAAGGGCCCCTCCACTTT. Residues: CASSTNEGPLHF.